One sample yielded the 13 T cell receptor beta chains listed below, sequenced in a study of shared clonotypes between healthy human individuals. It was CD45RO-negative cells, positively selected for CCR7, that made up naive CD8 cells, with terminally differentiated effector memory CD45RA+ cells excluded. Method: immunoSEQ multiplex PCR; TCRdb's copy keeps in-frame clones and lacks some. The sample yields about 2 million clones, approximately 94% seen once. Material for sequencing was naive CD8+ T cells sorted from blood. The receptors derive from a man aged 18 to 29 in good health.

This clone was observed a handful of times. This sequence joins TRBV27 and TRBJ1-6; 7 bases agree with TRBD1. V dropped 5 bases and J dropped 9; count of bases not matched to a gene: 7. The germline CDR1 and CDR2 sequences are MNHEY and SMNVEV (reference sequence). The CDR3 runs 14 residues. Here the CDR3 reads CASSLGGGSSPLHF. In DNA form, the CDR3 reads TGTGCCAGCAGTCTAGGAGGGGGCAGTTCACCCCTCCACTTT.

V usage is TRBV4-1 and J usage is TRBJ2-2, with D possibly being TRBD1 or TRBD2 (5 bases each). Trimming stripped 1 base from V and 5 bases from J, with 20 bases between. This CDR3 contains 18 residues. Germline CDR1 MGHRA, CDR2 YSYEKL. CDR3 sequence reads: CASSQVLGDPPGTGELFF. The CDR3 coding sequence is TGCGCCAGCAGCCAAGTTCTGGGGGACCCGCCGGGAACCGGGGAGCTGTTTTTT.

This chain's CDR3 is CASSSLGPFTDTQYF. CDR3 coding DNA: TGTGCCAGCAGTTCCTTGGGACCATTCACAGATACGCAGTATTTT. V gene TRBV27 combines with J gene TRBJ2-3; D may correspond to TRBD1 or TRBD2 (5 bases each). Deletions cut 4 bases from V and 2 bases from J, with 13 bases between. Per the germline V gene, CDR1 is MNHEY and CDR2 is SMNVEV (reference sequence). CDR3 length: 15 residues.

This chain links TRBV2 with TRBJ2-7, with TRBD2 as a possible D gene (5 bases). The germline CDR1 and CDR2 sequences are SNHLY and FYNNEI. The CDR3 loop spans 15 amino acids. The germline V and J ends were trimmed by 6 bases and 3 bases, with 18 bases remaining between them. This CDR3 reads CASSAELADGYEQYF. The CDR3 DNA reads TGTGCCAGCAGCGCAGAGCTAGCAGATGGCTACGAGCAGTACTTC.

The chain joins TRBV11-3 to TRBJ2-1, with D possibly matching TRBD2 (6 bases). CDR3 size: 16 residues. Trimming left V 1 base short and J 0 bases short, with 10 bases between. CDR1 and CDR2 from the germline V gene are SGHNT and YENEEA. CDR3 bases: TGTGCCAGCAGCTTAGTGGACTACCACTCCTACAATGAGCAGTTCTTC. Amino acid sequence: CASSLVDYHSYNEQFF.

For this clone: Distinct nucleotide sequences in the sample also encode this CDR3. The chain links TRBV28 to TRBJ2-1; D ambiguous. Germline-derived CDR1 and CDR2 are MDHEN and SYDVKM. This CDR3 has 15 residues. Trimming took off 2 bases at V and 0 bases at J, with 8 bases between the two ends. For the CDR3, the DNA is TGTGCCAGCAGTTTAGACCGAAGCTCCTACAATGAGCAGTTCTTC. Translated: CASSLDRSSYNEQFF.

The chain is built from TRBV6-5 and TRBJ1-6; D is undetermined. This CDR3 has 15 residues. Trimming stripped 0 bases from V and 8 bases from J, with 11 bases between. The germline gives CDR1 MNHEY, CDR2 SVGAGI. The CDR3, as DNA: TGTGCCAGCAGTTACTCAACGGGGATGTATTCACCCCTCCACTTT. As protein: CASSYSTGMYSPLHF.

The rearrangement joins TRBV25-1 to TRBJ1-1, with D hard to call. V dropped 0 bases and J dropped 1 base, with 12 bases sitting between them. Germline V gives CDR1 MGHDK, CDR2 SYGVNS. CDR3 length: 16 residues. The chain's CDR3 is CASSEYPLEGNTEAFF. CDR3 bases: TGTGCCAGCAGTGAATACCCCCTCGAAGGGAACACTGAAGCTTTCTTT.

The CDR3 spells CASSPSGGTGSNQPQHF. As DNA, the CDR3 is TGTGCCAGTAGTCCATCGGGTGGAACAGGGAGCAATCAGCCCCAGCATTTT. V gene TRBV19 combines with J gene TRBJ1-5; D may be TRBD1 (6 bases). CDR1 is LNHDA and CDR2 is SQIVND in the germline V gene (reference sequence). V shed 5 bases and J shed 1 base, with 18 bases lying between them. The CDR3 consists of 17 residues. The full variable domain, completed using reference TRBV19 and TRBJ1-5, is DGGITQSPKYLFRKEGQNVTLSCEQNLNHDAMYWYRQDPGQGLRLIYYSQIVNDFQKGDIAEGYSVSREKKESFPLTVTSAQKNPTAFYLCASSPSGGTGSNQPQHFGDGTRLSIL.

The chain uses TRBV11-2 and TRBJ2-3; a weak D match, TRBD1 (6 bases). The ends were cut back, 7 bases at V and 5 bases at J, with 13 bases in the middle. Germline V gene sequence: CDR1 SGHAT, CDR2 FQNNGV. There are 13 residues in the CDR3. CDR3 coding DNA: TGTGCCAGCACCATTCCAGGGGAAGATACGCAGTATTTT. Amino acids: CASTIPGEDTQYF. The complete variable domain, with remaining parts taken from reference TRBV11-2 and TRBJ2-3, reads EAGVAQSPRYKIIEKRQSVAFWCNPISGHATLYWYQQILGQGPKLLIQFQNNGVVDDSQLPKDRFSAERLKGVDSTLKIQPAKLEDSAVYLCASTIPGEDTQYFGPGTRLTVL.

The chain is built from TRBV19 and TRBJ2-1; D not resolved. The CDR3 runs 15 residues. Germline V gives CDR1 LNHDA, CDR2 SQIVND (reference sequence). Between the trimmed V and J ends, which lost 4 bases and 3 bases, there was a span of 13 bases. The CDR3: CASSTGFDLYNEQFF. The DNA for the CDR3 is TGTGCCAGTAGTACGGGCTTCGACCTCTACAATGAGCAGTTCTTC.

V and J are TRBV19 and TRBJ2-7, with TRBD2 as a possible D gene (5 bases). Germline loops: CDR1 LNHDA, CDR2 SQIVND (reference sequence). The CDR3 is 13 amino acids. V was pared by 4 bases and J by 1 base, with 8 bases between. The chain's CDR3 is CASSTEGSYEQYF. As DNA, the CDR3 is TGTGCCAGTAGTACTGAGGGATCCTACGAGCAGTACTTC.

The chain uses TRBV5-4 and TRBJ2-7; D ambiguous. The CDR3 has 12 amino acids. Looked up from germline, CDR1 is SGHNT and CDR2 is YYREEE (reference sequence). Trimming pared 0 bases from V and 6 bases from J, leaving 7 bases between. CDR3 amino acids: CASSLDQAEQYF. CDR3 coding DNA: TGTGCCAGCAGCTTGGATCAGGCCGAGCAGTACTTC. Using reference TRBV5-4 and TRBJ2-7 for the parts outside the CDR3, the full variable domain is ETGVTQSPTHLIKTRGQQVTLRCSSQSGHNTVSWYQQALGQGPQFIFQYYREEENGRGNFPPRFSGLQFPNYSSELNVNALELDDSALYLCASSLDQAEQYFGPGTRLTVT.